This T cell receptor (beta chain) was recovered during a study of blood T cell repertoires in COVID-19. On the study more broadly: Material from acute and convalescent COVID-19 was sourced from the United States, Italy and Spain. T cells, B-cell-depleted T cells, or PBMCs provided the cDNA or gDNA that served as material.

In the authors' methods: Reference gene primer amplification in the assay estimated nucleated cell counts. Libraries were prepared by immunoSEQ multiplex PCR; TCRdb keeps only in-frame clonotypes and omits some of them. For V, J and clone size, that table is used; D and trimming come from the DNA. The sample includes around 20,000 clones, 80% to 95% seen only once; the top ten take less than 9%. V lost 6 bases, J lost 0 bases, and 3 bases stayed unmatched. Germline V gene data show CDR1 as MNHEY and CDR2 as SVGAGI. CDR3 size: 14 residues. The sequencing sample was made of peripheral blood. The sequence came from a man between 65 and 85 years old with active COVID-19. The V call is TRBV6-5, the J call TRBJ1-1; TRBD1 matches 8 bases. The CDR3 sequence: CASRQGGMNTEAFF. CDR3 DNA sequence: TGTGCCAGCAGACAGGGGGGAATGAACACTGAAGCTTTCTTT.